This is a list of T cell receptor beta chains from one sample in a study of blood T cell repertoires in COVID-19. Profiled with immunoSEQ multiplex PCR; TCRdb holds only in-frame clones, not every one. The table has 250,000 or so clones, 70% to 90% seen once. The sample taken for sequencing was peripheral blood. The receptors originated from a woman aged 55-69 years with active or convalescent COVID-19. Each CDR3 is given with its conserved first and last residue.

TRBV2,CASSPGLLPYNEQFF
TRBV19,CASSMIDRGNIQYF
TRBV19,CASSTNAPGGRNQPQHF
TRBV12-2,CASRLSRAGVSEQYF
TRBV6-5,CASSRGRDRAYEQYF
TRBV19,CASSEKGVYNQPQHF
TRBV4-1,CASSQMTGRGYTF
TRBV28,CASSFPYRGPLSGANVLTF
TRBV7-3,CASSLRPAEPGLAAQETQYF
TRBV7-9,CASSLIQGGPYEQYF
TRBV19,CASSVQGAARTEAFF
TRBV23-1,CASSHSGQTYNSPLHF
TRBV28,CASKLTGVHEQFF
TRBV2,CALDRGNYGYTF
TRBV6-5,CASSYTSGFAEQYF
TRBV7-9,CASTDRQGPYGYTF
TRBV6-4,CASRLSGGAEAFF
TRBV7-9,CASSLGGQAKETQYF
TRBV29-1,CSAQGLAEPYEQYF
TRBV9,CASSVATGTLSSGNTIYF
TRBV5-1,CASSISGGAVNTEAFF
TRBV6-5,CASSSGDHQPQHF
TRBV7-3,CASSLRTSGTYNEQFF
TRBV7-9,CASSYTGGTNTEAFF
TRBV6-5,CASSDRFPNTGELFF
TRBV5-1,CASSLRGTGGNSPLHF
TRBV7-2,CASSPRTRLSTDTQYF
TRBV7-9,CASSPGLAGDTQETQYF
TRBV6-5,CASSWEGDTGELFF
TRBV3-1/TRBV3-2,CASSQGVQGPYGYTF
TRBV11-1,CASSSHRGENSPLHF
TRBV6-5,CASSWSITGNTIYF
TRBV18,CASHRDTFSGNTIYF
TRBV7-9,CASTHTTGTGNTIYF
TRBV2,CASSAGTRWGGYTF
TRBV6-5,CASSYSFQGYEQYF
TRBV21-1,CASNRTSGKGETQYF
TRBV6-1,CASSEDRLQETQYF
TRBV3-1/TRBV3-2,CASSHSDRASSYNSPLHF
TRBV19,CASSGGRDNQPQHF
TRBV6-5,CASSFRGQGNYGYTF
TRBV7-8,CASSPLGRGRQETQYF
TRBV2,CASRRDRDYGYTF
TRBV18,CASSAILAANNEQFF
TRBV5-1,CASSVGQGRHSPLHF
TRBV7-6,CASSPLVGRESTEQYF
TRBV28,CASSSWTSGGYDRGTQYF
TRBV14,CASSPFQGAYGYTF
TRBV19,CASSNDRERNEQFF
TRBV3-1/TRBV3-2,CASSQISVNEQFF
TRBV7-9,CASRSTGNTEAFF